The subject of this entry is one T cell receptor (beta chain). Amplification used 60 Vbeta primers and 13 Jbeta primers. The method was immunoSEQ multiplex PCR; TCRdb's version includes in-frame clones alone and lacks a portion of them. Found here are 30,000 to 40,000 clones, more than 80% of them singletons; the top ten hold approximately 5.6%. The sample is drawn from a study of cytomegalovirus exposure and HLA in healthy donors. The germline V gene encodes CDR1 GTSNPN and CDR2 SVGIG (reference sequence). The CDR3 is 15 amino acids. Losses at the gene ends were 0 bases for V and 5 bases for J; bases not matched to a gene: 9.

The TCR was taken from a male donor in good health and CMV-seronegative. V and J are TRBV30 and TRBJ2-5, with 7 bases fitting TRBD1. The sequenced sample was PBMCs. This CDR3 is CAWSVWKGAGETQYF. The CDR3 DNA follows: TGTGCCTGGAGTGTCTGGAAGGGGGCGGGTGAGACCCAGTACTTC.